These T cell receptor beta chains were read from a single sample in a study of blood T cell repertoires in COVID-19. Produced via immunoSEQ multiplex PCR; TCRdb's table is partial and in-frame only. The repertoire has roughly 260,000 clones, roughly nine tenths of them found once; the top ten carry approximately 3.8%. Sequencing was done on a sample of peripheral blood. Receptors were obtained from a man aged 55 to 70 who had recovered from COVID-19. Both conserved end residues are trimmed from each CDR3. Each record gives: V gene, J gene, CDR3 protein.

>TRBV6-2/TRBV6-3|TRBJ1-2
ASSLPTTDYGYT
>TRBV30|TRBJ2-1
AALAGGPNEQF
>TRBV18|TRBJ2-3
ASSPKGVARGDTQY
>TRBV10-2|TRBJ1-3
ASSDNRGHYSSGNTIY
>TRBV29-1|TRBJ1-2
SALWGTNYGYT
>TRBV7-2|TRBJ2-7
ASSSYLDEQY
>TRBV3-1/TRBV3-2|TRBJ1-4
ASSQVGRLINEKLF
>TRBV12-3/TRBV12-4|TRBJ1-1
ASSLARVSEAF
>TRBV3-1/TRBV3-2|TRBJ1-2
ASSQDRGGQGIRVNYGYT
>TRBV2|TRBJ2-7
ASSELPRTGTGAYEQY
>TRBV6-5|TRBJ1-6
ASSRDRNNSPLH
>TRBV7-9|TRBJ1-3
ASSPNSNRASVSS
>TRBV29-1|TRBJ2-7
SARQGRAEQY
>TRBV13|TRBJ2-7
ASSASGNPSSYEQY
>TRBV6-4|TRBJ1-3
ASSDSGGQLTGNTIY
>TRBV11-2|TRBJ2-2
ASPSSRGLGELF
>TRBV5-1|TRBJ1-1
ASSSRQGRNTEAF
>TRBV24-1|TRBJ1-5
ATSGYGGFQPQH
>TRBV6-1|TRBJ2-3
ASSESAGLGTDTQY
>TRBV19|TRBJ1-2
ASSPRDTARGYT
>TRBV7-3|TRBJ2-7
ASSLAGGNSYEQY
>TRBV9|TRBJ1-5
ASSVGTDNQPQH
>TRBV27|TRBJ2-3
ASSTDRDPTDTQY
>TRBV30|TRBJ2-5
AWSLLSVETQY
>TRBV19|TRBJ2-1
ATRRDRVIEQF
>TRBV19|TRBJ2-7
ASSLSSGGPSYEQY
>TRBV7-9|TRBJ2-2
ASSSQGWTNTGELF
>TRBV19|TRBJ2-7
ASSKTGIYEQY
>TRBV5-1|TRBJ2-5
ASTRARDSKQETQY
>TRBV7-2|TRBJ2-5
ASSRGRTSGGETQY
>TRBV9|TRBJ2-7
ASSVDTARVAEQY
>TRBV6-5|TRBJ1-2
ASSLDRGNGYT
>TRBV30|TRBJ2-7
AWSRGTVTYEQY
>TRBV9|TRBJ2-1
ASSVEGAENNEQF
>TRBV14|TRBJ2-7
ASSQDRGPVFEQY
>TRBV2|TRBJ2-1
ASSEAALAGGNEQF
>TRBV5-1|TRBJ2-1
ASSLNREHEQF
>TRBV7-6|TRBJ1-6
ASSLASGGHSPLH
>TRBV2|TRBJ1-1
ASIPQGVLNTEAF
>TRBV5-4|TRBJ2-3
ASSLAGADTQY
>TRBV6-4|TRBJ1-1
ARTGQTRNTEAF
>TRBV28|TRBJ2-7
ASSTTLYEQY
>TRBV6-5|TRBJ2-7
ASSYPGHYEQY
>TRBV5-6|TRBJ1-5
ASSFYRRVGNQPQH
>TRBV6-6|TRBJ2-3
ASSSSGGPPDTQY
>TRBV6-5|TRBJ2-4
ASTRKNIQY
>TRBV7-9|TRBJ1-1
ASSPTTGMNTEAF
>TRBV6-5|TRBJ2-3
ASSYTPGQGADTQY
>TRBV14|TRBJ1-1
ASSQQGWVTEAF
>TRBV19|TRBJ1-1
ASSIQGWTEAF
>TRBV24-1|TRBJ1-2
ATSDSENYGYT